The rows below give T cell receptor beta chains drawn from one sample of a study of shared clonotypes between healthy human individuals. Repertoires were generated with immunoSEQ multiplex PCR, while TCRdb's copy carries only in-frame clones and drops some. This sample carries more than 600,000 clones, about 92% of them seen once, and the ten largest clones take 24%. Material for sequencing was naive CD8+ T cells sorted from blood. Every receptor here comes from a man in his thirties or forties in good health. Both conserved end residues are part of each CDR3. Fields, in order: J gene, D gene, V gene, clone size, CDR3 DNA, CDR3 protein. A D gene is named only where the DNA matches it firmly. Clone size is stated in some rows and not others, as once, few, many or a class when expanded.

J: TRBJ2-1
D: TRBD2
V: TRBV30
size: -
DNA: TGTGCCTGCACCCTCGGGGCTAGCGGCCGCTACAATGAGCAGTTCTTC
CDR3: CACTLGASGRYNEQFF

J: TRBJ1-5
D: TRBD1
V: TRBV27
size: -
DNA: TGTGCCAGCAGCGAAACAGGGGAAGATCAGCCCCAGCATTTT
CDR3: CASSETGEDQPQHF

J: TRBJ2-6
D: -
V: TRBV29-1
size: -
DNA: TGCAGCGTTGGAGGTTTGGGTTCTGGGGCCAACGTCCTGACTTTC
CDR3: CSVGGLGSGANVLTF

J: TRBJ2-2
D: TRBD2
V: TRBV5-6
size: -
DNA: TGTGCCAGCAGCTCCCGGGAGGGACAGAACACCGGGGAGCTGTTTTTT
CDR3: CASSSREGQNTGELFF

J: TRBJ2-1
D: -
V: TRBV5-1
size: -
DNA: TGCGCCAGCAGCTTGGGACACGGGTCCTACAATGAGCAGTTCTTC
CDR3: CASSLGHGSYNEQFF

J: TRBJ2-7
D: -
V: TRBV27
size: -
DNA: TGTGCCAGCAGCGACACAACCTACGAGCAGTACTTC
CDR3: CASSDTTYEQYF

J: TRBJ2-1
D: -
V: TRBV5-1
size: -
DNA: TGCGCCAGCAGCTTAGTGACAGGCTCCTACAATGAGCAGTTCTTC
CDR3: CASSLVTGSYNEQFF

J: TRBJ2-7
D: -
V: TRBV11-2
size: -
DNA: TGTGCCAGCAGCTTAGATCCGAGTATACTGAGCTCCTACGAGCAGTACTTC
CDR3: CASSLDPSILSSYEQYF

J: TRBJ2-7
D: TRBD2
V: TRBV18
size: -
DNA: TGTGCCAGCTCACCGGGACTAGCGGGAGTGGATGGGAACGAGCAGTACTTC
CDR3: CASSPGLAGVDGNEQYF

J: TRBJ2-1
D: -
V: TRBV14
size: -
DNA: TGTGCCAGCAGCCAAGGGGTTGAGGGGTTCTACAATGAGCAGTTCTTC
CDR3: CASSQGVEGFYNEQFF

J: TRBJ2-1
D: TRBD1
V: TRBV7-9
size: once
DNA: TGTGCCAGCAGCTTGCCGGGACAGGGTCCTCAGCAGTTCTTC
CDR3: CASSLPGQGPQQFF

J: TRBJ1-1
D: -
V: TRBV5-1
size: -
DNA: TGCGCCAGCAGCGCCACACAGACCATGAACACTGAAGCTTTCTTT
CDR3: CASSATQTMNTEAFF

J: TRBJ2-1
D: -
V: TRBV21-1
size: -
DNA: TGTGCCAGCAGCAACGCCGGGACAGGGTTTCTCCGCTACAATGAGCAGTTCTTC
CDR3: CASSNAGTGFLRYNEQFF

J: TRBJ2-1
D: -
V: TRBV7-2
size: -
DNA: TGTGCCAGCAGTCTCCCGGGTACGGGATCAAATGAGCAGTTCTTC
CDR3: CASSLPGTGSNEQFF

J: TRBJ2-1
D: -
V: TRBV27
size: -
DNA: TGTGCCAGCAATGGAGGGCTCAATGAGCAGTTCTTC
CDR3: CASNGGLNEQFF

J: TRBJ2-7
D: -
V: TRBV27
size: -
DNA: TGTGCCACCTGGAAGTCGGACGAGCAGTACTTC
CDR3: CATWKSDEQYF

J: TRBJ2-7
D: TRBD2
V: TRBV25-1
size: -
DNA: TGTGCCAGCAGTGACGCGGGGGGTCCCGGGGAGCAGTACTTC
CDR3: CASSDAGGPGEQYF

J: TRBJ1-2
D: -
V: TRBV11-2
size: few
DNA: TGTGCCAGCAGCCCAATGTACGGGACCGATGGCTACACCTTC
CDR3: CASSPMYGTDGYTF

J: TRBJ2-7
D: -
V: TRBV19
size: -
DNA: TGTGCCAGTAGTATAAGGGAGGCACCCTACGAGCAGTACTTC
CDR3: CASSIREAPYEQYF

J: TRBJ1-1
D: TRBD1
V: TRBV15
size: -
DNA: TGTGCCACCAGCAGAGGGGACAGGGTGAACACTGAAGCTTTCTTT
CDR3: CATSRGDRVNTEAFF

J: TRBJ2-1
D: -
V: TRBV5-1
size: -
DNA: TGCGCCAGCAGTCAAACCGGGACTCATGAGCAGTTCTTC
CDR3: CASSQTGTHEQFF

J: TRBJ2-3
D: -
V: TRBV9
size: -
DNA: TGTGCCAGCAGCCCCGAGGGGGTCACAGATACGCAGTATTTT
CDR3: CASSPEGVTDTQYF

J: TRBJ2-7
D: TRBD1
V: TRBV5-4
size: once
DNA: TGTGCCAGCAGCACCATCGGGACAGGTACCTACGAGCAGTACTTC
CDR3: CASSTIGTGTYEQYF